This TCR beta chain was sequenced during a study of Ad26.COV2.S vaccination and SARS-CoV-2 variants. General study findings and limits: Compared with placebo recipients, vaccine recipients had higher spike-specific TCR breadth.

Libraries were prepared by immunoSEQ multiplex PCR; TCRdb keeps only in-frame clonotypes and omits some of them. The profile shows 85,000 to 95,000 clones, less than 85% of them singletons. Germline V gives CDR1 SEHNR, CDR2 FQNEAQ (reference sequence). The CDR3 has 13 residues. V was clipped by 1 base and J by 7 bases, with 10 bases between them. This clone was observed a few times. Antigen: not known. This receptor was identified in a human donor who had recovered from COVID-19. The rearrangement joins TRBV7-9 to TRBJ1-2; D is uncertain. This specimen was peripheral blood, taken after recovery from COVID-19. The CDR3 region has the DNA TGTGCCAGCAGCTTAGGATTGGACGGTGGCTACACCTTC. It encodes CASSLGLDGGYTF.